What follows is one TCR beta chain and its context. Antigen specificity is unknown. This entry belongs to a study of T cell repertoires in cytomegalovirus infection. Study background: The public TCR beta signatures pointed to both CMV infection and matching HLA type.

CDR3 length: 17 amino acids. Germline V gives CDR1 MNHEY, CDR2 SVGEGT. The trim removed 0 bases at V and 0 bases at J, leaving 6 bases unmatched. TCRdb independently ran MiXCR on the reads; one entry per CDR3 protein. This table has about 360,000 distinct CDR3 sequences, approximately 18% appearing once. General study findings and limits: CMV-specific TCR beta clonotypes restricted by HLA-C were the ones dominating the ex vivo response. Carriers of CMV and the relevant HLA type were discriminated by public TCR beta frequency.

Sequencing was performed on PBMCs. The chain recombines TRBV6-2 or TRBV6-3 with TRBJ2-7; 9 bases line up with TRBD2. The sequence came from a human donor in good health (CMV status not recorded). Some clones in this sample may be carry-over from other donors' samples. Here the CDR3 reads CASSYSFGGGGSYEQYF. CDR3 DNA: TGTGCCAGCAGTTACTCGTTCGGCGGGGGGGGCTCCTACGAGCAGTACTTC.